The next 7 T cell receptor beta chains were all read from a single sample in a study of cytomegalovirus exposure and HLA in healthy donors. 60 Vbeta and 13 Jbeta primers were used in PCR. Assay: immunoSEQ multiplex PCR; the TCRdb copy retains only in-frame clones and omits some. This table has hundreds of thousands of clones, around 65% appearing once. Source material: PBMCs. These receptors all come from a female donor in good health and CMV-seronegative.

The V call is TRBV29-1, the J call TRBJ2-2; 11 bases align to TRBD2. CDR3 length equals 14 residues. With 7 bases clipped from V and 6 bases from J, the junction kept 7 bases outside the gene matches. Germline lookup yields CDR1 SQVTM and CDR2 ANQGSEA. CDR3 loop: CSASSGRGAGELFF. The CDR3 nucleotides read TGCAGCGCAAGTAGCGGGAGGGGCGCCGGGGAGCTGTTTTTT.

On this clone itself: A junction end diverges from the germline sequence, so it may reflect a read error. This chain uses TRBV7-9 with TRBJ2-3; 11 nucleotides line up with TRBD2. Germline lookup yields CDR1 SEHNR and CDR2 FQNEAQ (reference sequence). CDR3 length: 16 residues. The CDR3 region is CSSSFLAGGVTDTQYF. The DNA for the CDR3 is TGTTCCAGCAGCTTTTTAGCGGGAGGGGTGACAGATACGCAGTATTTT.

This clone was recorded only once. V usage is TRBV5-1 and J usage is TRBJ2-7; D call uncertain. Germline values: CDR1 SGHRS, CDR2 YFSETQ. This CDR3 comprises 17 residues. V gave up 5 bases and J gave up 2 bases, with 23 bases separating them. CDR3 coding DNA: TGCGCCAGCAGTCCAACGCGATCCGCTCTGGTTACCTACGAGCAGTACTTC. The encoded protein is CASSPTRSALVTYEQYF.

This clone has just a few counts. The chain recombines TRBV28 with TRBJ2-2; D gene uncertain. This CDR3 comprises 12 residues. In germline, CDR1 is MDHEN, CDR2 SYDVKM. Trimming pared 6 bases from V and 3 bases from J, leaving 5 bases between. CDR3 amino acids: CASSLDTGELFF. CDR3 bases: TGTGCCAGCAGCCTAGACACCGGGGAGCTGTTTTTT.

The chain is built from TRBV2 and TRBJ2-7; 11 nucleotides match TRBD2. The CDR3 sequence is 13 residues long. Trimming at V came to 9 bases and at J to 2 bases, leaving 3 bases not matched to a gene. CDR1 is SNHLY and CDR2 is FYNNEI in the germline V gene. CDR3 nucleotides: TGTGCCAGTAGCGGGAGGGCCACCTACGAGCAGTACTTC. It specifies CASSGRATYEQYF.

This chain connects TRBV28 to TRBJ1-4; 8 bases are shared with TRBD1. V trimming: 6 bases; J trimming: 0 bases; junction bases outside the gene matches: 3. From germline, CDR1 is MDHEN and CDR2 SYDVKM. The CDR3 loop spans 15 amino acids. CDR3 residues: CASRTGATTNEKLFF. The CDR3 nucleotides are TGTGCCAGCAGGACAGGGGCGACAACTAATGAAAAACTGTTTTTT.

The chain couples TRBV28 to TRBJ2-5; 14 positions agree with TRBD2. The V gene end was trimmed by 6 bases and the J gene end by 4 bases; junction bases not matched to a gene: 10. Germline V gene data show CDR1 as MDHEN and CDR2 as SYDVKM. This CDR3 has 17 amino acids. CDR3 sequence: CASSPGTSGSYGETQYF. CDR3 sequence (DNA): TGTGCCAGCAGCCCCGGGACTAGCGGGAGTTATGGAGAGACCCAGTACTTC.